Shown below are 17 T cell receptor beta chains from a single sample sequenced in a study of Ad26.COV2.S vaccination and SARS-CoV-2 variants (dated by TCRdb to the early 2020s). The library was built by means of the immunoSEQ multiplex PCR assay. The clones in this table, taken by TCRdb from immuneACCESS, are in-frame only. Not every clone is retained; where verified, under half of the shortfall comes from an unresolved V gene, and the cause of the rest is unknown. The sample has fewer than 500,000 clones on record, 90% of them singletons. Jointly, the top ten make up 9% to 15% of the sample. This specimen's treatment or condition label, interpreted: 15 to 20 received Ad26.COV2.S at low or high dose, single or two shots; about five received placebo; per-sample allocation not given. Repertoires of vaccine and placebo recipients were sequenced from samples taken on day 63 after the first injection.

Sequenced here: peripheral blood, sampled in a trial of Ad26.COV2.S vaccine versus placebo. Source of these receptors: a person aged 18-65 years who received the Ad26.COV2.S COVID-19 vaccine or a placebo.

This clone was detected a few times. The genes are TRBV6-4 and TRBJ2-1; TRBD2 matches at 10 bases. With V trimmed by 3 bases and J by 2 bases, 1 base remained unmatched. CDR1 and CDR2 (germline): MRHNA, SNTAGT. The CDR3 is 15 amino acids. CDR3 sequence: CASSETSGTYNEQFF. The CDR3 nucleotides read TGTGCCAGCAGTGAAACTAGCGGGACCTACAATGAGCAGTTCTTC.

J is TRBJ1-5 and V is TRBV10-2; 8 bases map to TRBD1. Looked up from germline, CDR1 is WSHSY and CDR2 is SAAADI. The V segment lost 7 bases and the J segment 5 bases; nucleotides outside the gene matches: 10. This CDR3 comprises 15 residues. In nucleotides, the CDR3 is TGCGCCAGCACCCAAACAGGGGGGGCCCATCAGCCCCAGCATTTT. Encoded protein: CASTQTGGAHQPQHF.

J is TRBJ1-2 and V is TRBV21-1; the D call in the table, TRBD1, was not verified against the DNA. TRBV21-1 is deemed a pseudogene. CDR3 length: 14 residues. The CDR3, as DNA: TGTGCCAGCAGCAGGGACAGCCACAACTATGGCTACACCTTC. Translating gives CASSRDSHNYGYTF.

J is TRBJ1-1 and V is TRBV9; maybe TRBD1 (5 bases). The CDR3 covers 16 residues. Per germline, CDR1 SGDLS and CDR2 YYNGEE. The V and J ends lost 0 bases and 4 bases respectively, with 16 bases between them. CDR3 in amino acids: CASSVVPPGLGTEAFF. The CDR3 DNA reads TGTGCCAGCAGCGTAGTCCCCCCAGGGCTGGGCACTGAAGCTTTCTTT.

The V and J genes are TRBV7-2 and TRBJ2-7; 8 nucleotides line up with TRBD2. The germline CDR1 and CDR2 sequences are SGHTA and FQGNSA. J gave up 0 bases and V 1 base, and 5 bases lay outside the gene matches. The CDR3 contains 16 residues. The DNA for the CDR3 is TGTGCCAGCAGCTTAGGACTAGCGCCTCACTCCTACGAGCAGTACTTC. Amino acid sequence: CASSLGLAPHSYEQYF. The full variable domain, in which reference TRBV7-2 and TRBJ2-7 provide the parts outside the CDR3, is GAGVSQSPSNKVTEKGKDVELRCDPISGHTALYWYRQSLGQGLEFLIYFQGNSAPDKSGLPSDRFSAERTGGSVSTLTIQRTQQEDSAVYLCASSLGLAPHSYEQYFGPGTRLTVT.

The rearrangement joins TRBV12-3 or TRBV12-4 to TRBJ1-1; no clear D gene. The CDR3 is 12 amino acids. With 4 bases removed from V and 7 bases from J, the gap between germline ends came to 10 bases. The CDR3 sequence is CASSSGALEAFF. The DNA of the CDR3 is TGTGCCAGCAGTTCAGGAGCCCTTGAAGCTTTCTTT.

This clone was found once. The chain employs TRBV4-2 and TRBJ2-7; 16 positions match TRBD2. With V trimmed by 5 bases and J by 6 bases, 16 bases remained unmatched. The CDR3 extends over 19 amino acids. Germline V lookup: CDR1 LGHNA, CDR2 YNFKEQ. The CDR3 reads CASSGTPGLAGGPAVEQYF. The DNA of the CDR3 is TGTGCCAGCAGCGGGACCCCGGGACTAGCGGGAGGGCCAGCAGTCGAGCAGTACTTC.

The chain joins TRBV30 to TRBJ2-7; no firm D call. V lost 0 bases and J 5 bases, leaving 17 bases between the germline ends. The CDR3 loop spans 15 amino acids. Germline CDR1 and CDR2: GTSNPN and SVGIG (reference sequence). DNA for the CDR3: TGTGCCTGGAGTGTACTGCGGCGGCTAGGCCACGAGCAGTACTTC. Translated: CAWSVLRRLGHEQYF.

The rearrangement uses TRBV6-4 and TRBJ1-4, with 8 positions matching TRBD1. Germline CDR1 is MRHNA and CDR2 is SNTAGT. Trimming removed 0 bases from V and 9 bases from J; junction bases left unmatched: 3. CDR3 length: 14 amino acids. Written as DNA, the CDR3 is TGTGCCAGCAGTGACTCGGACAGGGCAAAAAAACTGTTTTTT. Its translation is CASSDSDRAKKLFF.

The CDR3 loop is CASSQDPPGTADNYGYTF. CDR3 DNA: TGCGCCAGCAGCCAAGATCCCCCGGGGACAGCAGATAACTATGGCTACACCTTC. The chain has TRBV4-3 and TRBJ1-2; TRBD1 aligns across 7 bases. The germline V gene encodes CDR1 LGHNA and CDR2 YSLEER. The CDR3 covers 18 residues. V was pared by 0 bases and J by 1 base, with 11 bases of the junction left unmatched.

This chain links TRBV2 with TRBJ2-7; D may be TRBD1 (6 bases). The ends were cut back, 6 bases at V and 3 bases at J, with 15 bases in the middle. This CDR3 is built from 14 residues. Germline V gives CDR1 SNHLY, CDR2 FYNNEI. The CDR3 loop is CASSSTTGLYEQYF. The CDR3 nucleotides read TGTGCCAGCAGCTCTACGACAGGTCTCTACGAGCAGTACTTC.

A word on this clone: The CDR3 ends on some other residue instead of the conserved phenylalanine or tryptophan, so this is likely a read error. The DNA is omitted, as the CDR3 cannot be located on it reliably, and the CDR3 follows TCRdb's listing. V gene TRBV7-9 combines with J gene TRBJ1-2. The CDR3 spans 12 residues, counting both ends. Germline CDR1 is SEHNR and CDR2 is FQNEAQ (reference sequence). The CDR3 loop is CASSSEAASPLI.

The J gene is TRBJ2-1, the V gene TRBV4-3; D is unclear. Germline loops: CDR1 LGHNA, CDR2 YSLEER. Trimming shortened V by 3 bases and J by 3 bases, and 9 bases separated the two germline ends. The CDR3 contains 14 residues. CDR3 region: CASSHSAYYNEQFF. The CDR3 nucleotides read TGCGCCAGCAGCCACTCGGCTTACTACAATGAGCAGTTCTTC.

This chain links TRBV10-3 with TRBJ2-3; possible D gene TRBD2, 5 bases. CDR1 and CDR2 from the germline V gene are ENHRY and SYGVKD. The CDR3 sequence is 14 residues long. The germline V and J ends were trimmed by 0 bases and 8 bases, with 12 bases remaining between them. CDR3 residues: CAISESLFEGTQYF. The DNA of the CDR3 is TGTGCCATCAGTGAGTCCCTATTCGAGGGTACGCAGTATTTT.

This clone has a single count. This rearrangement joins TRBV5-1 to TRBJ2-1; 8 bases are a match to TRBD2. Trimming at V came to 3 bases and at J to 4 bases, leaving 9 bases not matched to a gene. Germline V gene sequence: CDR1 SGHRS, CDR2 YFSETQ. The CDR3 has 16 residues. CDR3 sequence reads: CASSYGSSGRYNEQFF. CDR3 nucleotides: TGCGCCAGCAGCTATGGGTCCAGCGGGAGATACAATGAGCAGTTCTTC.

This clone has just a few counts. The genes are TRBV5-1 and TRBJ1-5, with D possibly TRBD1 on 5 matching bases. Trimming removed 0 bases from V and 4 bases from J, with 11 bases in between. Germline lookup yields CDR1 SGHRS and CDR2 YFSETQ. This CDR3 region has 15 residues. The CDR3 reads CASSLDGATNQPQHF. Written as DNA, the CDR3 is TGCGCCAGCAGCTTGGATGGGGCAACTAATCAGCCCCAGCATTTT.

The gene calls are TRBV19 and TRBJ1-5, with unresolved D. Germline-derived CDR1 and CDR2 are LNHDA and SQIVND (reference sequence). This CDR3 is 13 amino acids long. The germline V and J ends were trimmed by 3 bases and 3 bases, with 6 bases remaining between them. The CDR3 is CASSIGPNQPQHF. For the CDR3, the DNA is TGTGCCAGTAGTATCGGTCCCAATCAGCCCCAGCATTTT.